The present TCR beta chain was sequenced within a study of T cell responses to AZD1222 COVID-19 vaccine. Regarding the study as a whole: Most donors were white British, females outnumbered males, and clonal diversity was possibly underestimated. Vaccine-related CD4 TCRs covered spike, predominating at 160-218 and 743-854. Sampling captured repertoires only after the peak T cell response.

TCRdb's table, derived via immunoSEQ multiplex PCR, lists solely in-frame clones and lacks some. The repertoire consists of 110,000 or so clones, with around 89% occurring once and the leading ten covering around 7.1%. This clone came up a few times. Its matching antigen is unknown. The origin of this receptor is an adult who received the AZD1222 COVID-19 vaccine. Material: peripheral blood, obtained 28 days after the second AZD1222 dose.

CDR3 region: CASGPTGQAYEQYF. The CDR3 nucleotides read TGCGCCAGCGGCCCAACGGGACAAGCGTACGAGCAGTACTTC. The V gene is TRBV5-1, the J gene TRBJ2-7, with D maybe TRBD1 (6 bases). CDR3 length: 14 amino acids. Trimming took off 7 bases at V and 4 bases at J, with 18 bases between the two ends. Germline CDR1 SGHRS, CDR2 YFSETQ.